The subject of this entry is one T cell receptor beta chain. This receptor's antigen is unknown. Base qualities are not provided; no much larger clone lies one nucleotide away. Trimming at the junction amounts to 5 bases on V and 4 bases on J, and the germline ends lie 14 bases apart. Via the germline V gene, CDR1 is SGHAT and CDR2 FQNNGV. Reading from cysteine to phenylalanine, the CDR3 counts 14 amino acids. Only CDR3 DNA remains: 42 bases, in frame from the first base. These data originate in a study of blood T cell repertoires in COVID-19 (dated by TCRdb to the early 2020s). With regard to the full study: Samples from collaborators originated in the United States, Italy and Spain and spanned both the acute and convalescent phases of COVID-19. The material from the prospective study consisted of cDNA or gDNA derived from T cells, B-cell-depleted T cells, or PBMCs. Deeply sampled blood TCRbeta repertoires from subjects exposed to, actively infected with, or recovered from COVID-19 were included in the dataset. The repertoires were released in a freely available public database intended as a resource for research on the immune response to SARS-CoV-2. Samples were obtained from the ongoing ImmuneRACE study (first 160 participants) and from 1,254 subjects provided by 6 global collaborators. Sample metadata almost always included a de-identified subject ID, COVID-19 status, age in years and sex. Where available, HLA class I and class II types were taken from metadata supplied by the sample provider and were not determined by assay-based typing. Study-wide conclusions, independent of this receptor: How much clinical and demographic metadata was included differed by source and by participant, and the metadata was provided uncurated.

TCRbeta CDR3 regions were amplified from genomic DNA using the immunoSEQ Assay, a bias-controlled multiplex PCR. From the authors' description of their analysis: Nucleated cell counts per sample were estimated from amplification of reference gene primers within the assay. To quantify the absolute abundance of each unique TCRbeta CDR3 rearrangement, sequence reads were collapsed and filtered. Productive Simpson clonality was computed per sample as the square root of Simpson's diversity index over productive rearrangements. TCRdb mirrors the immuneACCESS table, restricted to in-frame sequences. Some clones are absent from its copies; in checked studies, under half trace to an unresolved V gene, and the reason for the others is unknown. The V and J calls and clone size are taken from that table; D and trimming were inferred from the DNA. The sample table records tens of thousands of clones; 82% of these occur just once. 4.1% of the sample rests with the top ten.

Whole blood was collected in K2EDTA tubes by collaborating institutions according to the institutions' own protocols. For TCRbeta analysis, collaborators shipped samples as frozen whole blood, isolated PBMCs, or DNA extracted from either of those sample types. The chain uses TRBV11-2 and TRBJ1-2; the D gene is possibly TRBD1, with 5 bases matching. The sequenced material came from peripheral blood. The sequence came from a woman in her fifties or sixties with acute or convalescent COVID-19. The encoded CDR3 is CASSPTDNFYGYTF. DNA sequence: TGTGCCAGCAGCCCGACAGATAACTTCTATGGCTACACCTTC.